This TCR beta chain was recovered during a study of T cell repertoires in cytomegalovirus infection. The wider study: CMV epitopes used comprised recently identified HLA-C-restricted ones and well-studied HLA-B-restricted ones. Indications came from public TCR beta signatures; they pointed to CMV infection and to a matching HLA type. Study results and caveats: There were HLA-C-restricted CMV-specific TCR beta clonotypes dominating the ex vivo response. The cumulative frequency of public TCR beta families identified carriers of CMV plus the relevant HLA.

This clonotype was found many times. Its antigen is unidentified. This CDR3 has 14 amino acids. V shed 0 bases and J shed 3 bases, with 9 bases lying between them. Germline CDR1 is SGHAT and CDR2 is FQNNGV. TCRdb used MiXCR to reprocess the reads, holding one entry per CDR3 protein. This sample has around 78,000 distinct CDR3 sequences, with about 24% found just once. The sample consisted of CD8+ T cells from cultured PBMCs, taken from culture after CMV antigen stimulation. The V and J genes are TRBV11-2 and TRBJ2-7; the D is unclear. The sequence was collected from a human donor in good health (CMV status not recorded). Some clones in this sample may be carry-over from other donors' samples. Written as DNA, the CDR3 is TGTGCCAGCAGCTTAGAGGCAGGTCTCTACGAGCAGTACTTC. Protein product: CASSLEAGLYEQYF.